The entry that follows covers one T cell receptor (beta chain) sequence. Its antigen is undetermined. The CDR3 spans 15 residues. The V gene's germline CDR1 is SGHTA and CDR2 FQGNSA. Losses at the gene ends were 1 base for V and 1 base for J; bases not matched to a gene: 2. These data come from a study of OX40 agonist ivuxolimab in advanced cancers. Background on the study: The treatment was a fully human IgG2 OX40 agonist, ivuxolimab. At doses from 0.01 to 10 mg/kg, patients were given intravenous ivuxolimab every 2 weeks. Study results and limitations: CD8+ T cells showed, on average, more clonal expansion than CD4+ cells.

Profiled with immunoSEQ multiplex PCR; TCRdb holds only in-frame clones, not every one. The sample holds 120,000 or so clones, roughly 89% seen once. Here the sequenced sample was CD4+ or CD8+ T cells sorted from blood, taken in a trial of the OX40 agonist ivuxolimab. The rearrangement uses TRBV7-2 and TRBJ2-5; 8 nucleotides match TRBD2. This receptor was identified in an adult with an advanced solid tumor such as melanoma, head and neck, liver or kidney cancer. The CDR3 protein is CASSLGGRTQETQYF. As DNA, the CDR3 is TGTGCCAGCAGCTTAGGCGGGAGGACCCAAGAGACCCAGTACTTC.